One and the same sample provided the 21 T cell receptor beta chains below, sequenced in a study of T cells in Graves' hyperthyroidism and ophthalmopathy (dated by TCRdb to between 2017 and 2020). To prepare the library, multiplex PCR was applied. This sample was sequenced with an Illumina HiSeq 2000. Amplification of TCR beta CDR3 regions was carried out from RNA transcripts. The first round of RT-PCR for the TCR CDR3 was performed with the HTBI primer set and the Qiagen OneStep RT-PCR kit. Using fastp at Q25 and MiXCR, TCRdb reprocessed the public reads and kept productive beta chains. Each CDR3 protein appears once, grouped with its most common genes and DNA. The sample table shows about 480,000 distinct CDR3 sequences, and 13% to 15% are seen once. The top ten clones comprise less than 20% of the sample. The sequencing sample was made of blood. These receptors came from a woman aged 18-29 years with Graves' hyperthyroidism.

This clonotype has only a few counts. The chain is built from TRBV5-1 and TRBJ1-2; D is possibly TRBD1 (6 bases). CDR1 is SGHRS and CDR2 is YFSETQ in the germline V gene. The CDR3 covers 15 residues. The ends were cut back, 5 bases at V and 2 bases at J, with 16 bases in the middle. CDR3 protein: CASSQSRDNNYGYTF. The CDR3 nucleotides are TGCGCCAGCAGTCAGTCCCGGGACAACAACTATGGCTACACCTTC.

The sample holds many counts of this clonotype. The chain recombines TRBV6-5 with TRBJ2-7; D unresolved. The CDR3 loop spans 14 amino acids. Germline CDR1 MNHEY, CDR2 SVGAGI. Trimming cost V 0 bases and J 0 bases, with 6 bases left between them. In nucleotides, the CDR3 is TGTGCCAGCAGTTACTCGCCTAGCTCCTACGAGCAGTACTTC. Translation: CASSYSPSSYEQYF.

This clonotype was recorded at least ten times. The rearrangement uses TRBV20-1 and TRBJ1-5; D unclear. V was pared by 0 bases and J by 11 bases, with 17 bases between. From germline, CDR1 is DFQATT and CDR2 SNEGSKA (reference sequence). CDR3 length: 14 residues. CDR3 nucleotide sequence: TGCAGTGCTAGAGATAGGGCCGTCCCAGAAGCCCAGCATTTT. It translates to CSARDRAVPEAQHF.

This clonotype was found many times. CDR3 loop: CASSVSGVAYGYTF. CDR3 DNA sequence: TGTGCCAGCAGTGTCTCTGGAGTCGCCTATGGCTACACCTTC. The chain links TRBV2 to TRBJ1-2; D remains ambiguous. The CDR3 runs to 14 residues. Trimming shortened V by 4 bases and J by 4 bases, and 13 bases separated the two germline ends. CDR1 SNHLY and CDR2 FYNNEI come from the germline V gene.

This clonotype was seen a few times. The genes are TRBV6-1 and TRBJ2-7; 11 bases are a match to TRBD2. This CDR3 is 14 amino acids long. Unmatched junction bases numbered 4, after V lost 7 bases and J lost 2 bases. From germline, CDR1 is MNHNS and CDR2 SASEGT. The CDR3 is CASTVAGGTYEQYF. The CDR3 DNA is TGTGCCAGCACCGTAGCGGGAGGGACCTACGAGCAGTACTTC.

There are many counts of this clonotype. The chain recombines TRBV12-3 or TRBV12-4 with TRBJ2-3; 7 nucleotides align to TRBD2. The CDR3 is 16 amino acids. Trimming took 5 bases from V and 2 from J; bases not matched to a gene: 10. CDR3 loop: CASSPPLADLTDTQYF. CDR3 in DNA: TGTGCCAGCAGTCCCCCGCTAGCGGACCTCACAGATACGCAGTATTTT.

At least ten counts were recorded for this clonotype. CDR3: CASTYSQETQYF. The CDR3 region has the DNA TGTGCCAGCACGTACAGTCAAGAGACCCAGTACTTC. The rearrangement joins TRBV12-3 or TRBV12-4 to TRBJ2-5; D is unresolved. Trimming pared 7 bases from V and 2 bases from J, leaving 8 bases between. The CDR3 totals 12 residues.

V gene TRBV12-3 or TRBV12-4 combines with J gene TRBJ1-2, with 11 bases lining up with TRBD1. This CDR3 region has 16 residues. V was clipped by 3 bases and J by 5 bases; unmatched bases: 8. The CDR3 reads CASSLSWTGGVYGYTF. The DNA for the CDR3 is TGTGCCAGCAGTTTGTCTTGGACAGGGGGCGTATATGGCTACACCTTC.

The V call is TRBV15, the J call TRBJ1-6; a weak D match, TRBD1 (5 bases). Germline CDR1 LNHNV, CDR2 YYDKDF (reference sequence). Trimming took off 4 bases at V and 7 bases at J, with 8 bases between the two ends. The CDR3 extends over 13 amino acids. In nucleotides, the CDR3 is TGTGCCACCAGCATACAGGAGAATTCACCCCTCCACTTT. Translating it yields CATSIQENSPLHF.

This clonotype was counted at least ten times. This rearrangement joins TRBV29-1 to TRBJ2-1; the match to TRBD1 covers 7 bases. The ends lost 8 bases at V and 7 bases at J; junction bases unmatched: 2. Germline lookup yields CDR1 SQVTM and CDR2 ANQGSEA. The CDR3 is 10 amino acids. In nucleotides, the CDR3 is TGCAGCTCAGGGGGTAATGAGCAGTTCTTC. Its translation is CSSGGNEQFF.

This clonotype was picked up many times. This rearrangement joins TRBV19 to TRBJ1-1; D gene unclear. CDR3 length: 12 amino acids. Trimming left V 7 bases short and J 4 bases short, with 10 bases between. Germline V lookup: CDR1 LNHDA, CDR2 SQIVND (reference sequence). The CDR3 DNA reads as TGTGCCAGTATGGGAAGGAGCACTGAAGCTTTCTTT. Translated: CASMGRSTEAFF.

V usage is TRBV7-9 and J usage is TRBJ2-1, with D perhaps being TRBD1 or TRBD2 (6 bases each). The CDR3 is made up of 20 amino acids. The V end was cut by 2 bases, the J end by 9 bases, with 32 bases between. CDR1 is SEHNR and CDR2 is FQNEAQ in the germline V gene (reference sequence). The CDR3: CASSLTGGGDKPPIGGEQFF. The CDR3 DNA reads TGTGCCAGCAGCTTAACCGGAGGAGGGGACAAACCACCGATAGGAGGTGAGCAGTTCTTC.

This clonotype has only a few counts. The V gene is TRBV28, the J gene TRBJ2-7, with TRBD1 as a possible D gene (6 bases). The germline V and J ends were trimmed by 6 bases and 7 bases, with 16 bases remaining between them. Germline values: CDR1 MDHEN, CDR2 SYDVKM. The CDR3 consists of 13 residues. CDR3 coding DNA: TGTGCCAGCAGGACCGGACAGAGAAGGGAGCAGTACTTC. It encodes CASRTGQRREQYF.

This clonotype was seen many times. The chain links TRBV12-3 or TRBV12-4 to TRBJ2-1; TRBD1 might be the D (5 bases). V lost 6 bases and J 0 bases, leaving 12 bases between the germline ends. The CDR3 spans 15 residues. CDR3 in amino acids: CASSRQTSSYNEQFF. The DNA for the CDR3 is TGTGCCAGCAGCCGACAGACAAGCTCCTACAATGAGCAGTTCTTC.

This clonotype has at least ten counts. The chain employs TRBV11-3 and TRBJ2-1; a possible D gene is TRBD2 (5 bases). This CDR3 region has 15 residues. Trimming left V 5 bases short and J 5 bases short, with 16 bases between. CDR1 and CDR2 (germline): SGHNT, YENEEA. CDR3 coding DNA: TGTGCCAGCAGCCCTGGAGCGGCGGCACACAATGAGCAGTTCTTC. Translated, it gives CASSPGAAAHNEQFF.

At least ten counts were recorded for this clonotype. The gene calls are TRBV6-2 or TRBV6-3 and TRBJ1-5; possibly TRBD1 for D (5 bases). CDR1 is MNHEY and CDR2 is SVGEGT in the germline V gene. CDR3 length: 17 residues. Between the trimmed V and J ends, which lost 6 bases and 2 bases, there was a span of 20 bases. The CDR3 coding sequence is TGTGCCAGCAGAGACCTCAACGACAGATTAGGCAATCAGCCCCAGCATTTT. This gives the protein CASRDLNDRLGNQPQHF.

This clonotype has ten or more counts. The chain carries TRBV2 and TRBJ1-6; D ambiguous. V lost 6 bases to trimming and J lost 0 bases, with 6 bases between them. Germline CDR1 reads SNHLY; CDR2 reads FYNNEI. The CDR3 length is 14 residues. Here the CDR3 reads CASRGSSYNSPLHF. The CDR3 coding sequence is TGTGCCAGCAGAGGGAGCTCCTATAATTCACCCCTCCACTTT.

This clonotype appeared many times. The chain recombines TRBV11-2 with TRBJ2-3, with D unresolved. Trimming removed 5 bases from V and 4 bases from J, with 13 bases in between. Germline lookup yields CDR1 SGHAT and CDR2 FQNNGV. The CDR3 extends over 14 amino acids. As DNA, the CDR3 is TGTGCCAGCAGCCCTAGGGTCCCACCAGATACGCAGTATTTT. Its protein is CASSPRVPPDTQYF. Looking up the rest from reference TRBV11-2 and TRBJ2-3 gives the full variable domain: EAGVAQSPRYKIIEKRQSVAFWCNPISGHATLYWYQQILGQGPKLLIQFQNNGVVDDSQLPKDRFSAERLKGVDSTLKIQPAKLEDSAVYLCASSPRVPPDTQYFGPGTRLTVL.

At least ten counts were recorded for this clonotype. This sequence joins TRBV20-1 and TRBJ1-5; 10 nucleotides line up with TRBD1. Looked up from germline, CDR1 is DFQATT and CDR2 is SNEGSKA (reference sequence). CDR3 length equals 13 residues. V shed 6 bases and J 6 bases; nucleotides not matched to a gene: 5. CDR3 sequence reads: CSARQGAGQPQHF. The CDR3, as DNA: TGCAGTGCACGACAGGGGGCCGGTCAGCCCCAGCATTTT.

In this sample, this clonotype turned up many times. V is TRBV2 and J is TRBJ2-3, with 8 bases that match TRBD1. Per germline, CDR1 SNHLY and CDR2 FYNNEI. V lost 2 bases, J lost 2 bases, and 6 bases stayed unmatched. CDR3 length equals 16 residues. The CDR3 protein is CASSETRQGPTDTQYF. As DNA, the CDR3 is TGTGCCAGCAGTGAAACCCGACAGGGGCCCACAGATACGCAGTATTTT. The full variable domain, its missing parts supplied by reference TRBV2 and TRBJ2-3, is EPEVTQTPSHQVTQMGQEVILRCVPISNHLYFYWYRQILGQKVEFLVSFYNNEISEKSEIFDDQFSVERPDGSNFTLKIRSTKLEDSAMYFCASSETRQGPTDTQYFGPGTRLTVL.

The chain joins TRBV5-1 to TRBJ2-7; 13 positions match TRBD2. Germline CDR1 and CDR2: SGHRS and YFSETQ. The CDR3 sequence is 14 residues long. J gave up 6 bases and V 0 bases, and 0 bases lay outside the gene matches. CDR3 in amino acids: CASSLGTSGSEQYV. The CDR3 coding sequence is TGCGCCAGCAGCTTGGGGACTAGCGGGAGCGAGCAGTACGTC.